The clone carrying this TCR beta chain has a count of ten or more. Its antigen is currently unknown. Via MiXCR, TCRdb re-called the 5' RACE reads, giving one row per CDR3 protein. The sample consists of around 530,000 distinct CDR3 sequences, roughly 15% of them appearing once. This sample was included in a study of identical twins. Study-wide findings and caveats: Cross-sectional statistics, not tracking of the same donors, supported the conclusions. Cord blood beta clonotypes present at high abundance carried fewer insertions; no such pattern appeared in memory repertoires.

The CDR3 contains 14 residues. Per germline, CDR1 SGHDT and CDR2 YYEEEE. V was cut by 6 bases and J by 7 bases, with 17 bases left in between. Another study also made use of these data, one on yellow fever vaccine responses in identical twins. This second report adds: Reportedly, the T cell response mounted by twins to vaccine seemed partly convergent, partly personalized.

What was sequenced was CD4+ T cells sorted from blood. The chain recombines TRBV5-6 with TRBJ1-5, with D possibly being TRBD1 (5 bases). The source of this sequence is a young woman in good health. In DNA, the CDR3 is TGTGCCAGCACCAAAGGGGCAGGGCGACAGCCCCAGCATTTT. Its translation is CASTKGAGRQPQHF.